This T cell receptor beta chain stems from a study of Graves' ophthalmopathy and Graves' hyperthyroidism. Study-wide findings and caveats: The blood repertoire also included most expanded thyroid clonotypes above 0.001 frequency.

This clonotype was recorded many times. Its antigen is unidentified. Presentation of ophthalmopathy in the donors involved moderate-to-severe activity, CAS ≥3, NOSPECS ≥4 and a duration under 3 months. A diagnosis was made from clinical symptoms together with serum thyroxine, TRAb, thyroid ultrasound and orbital computed tomography. Germline loops: CDR1 SGHTA, CDR2 FQGNSA. The CDR3 consists of 15 residues. J lost 4 bases, V lost 4 bases, and 7 bases had no gene match. Researchers took RNA transcripts and amplified TCR beta CDR3 regions from them. The first round was an RT-PCR with HTBI primers, and the second round was a multiplex PCR. TCRdb used MiXCR to reprocess the multiplex PCR reads, holding one entry per CDR3 protein. The sample holds under 350,000 distinct CDR3 sequences, about 17% seen once.

The chain is built from TRBV7-2 and TRBJ2-5; TRBD2 agrees at 9 bases. The sequence was obtained from an adult man with Graves' ophthalmopathy. The sequenced sample was peripheral blood. DNA for the CDR3: TGTGCCAGCAGCTCGGCCGGGACTAGCCGAGAGACCCAGTACTTC. It encodes CASSSAGTSRETQYF.